The source of this T cell receptor (beta chain) is a study of spatial heterogeneity in lung cancer. Trimming took 8 bases from V and 2 from J, leaving 13 bases between them. CDR1 MNHEY and CDR2 SVGEGT come from the germline V gene. This CDR3 has 13 amino acids. TCRdb re-called the 5' RACE reads with MiXCR, one entry per CDR3 protein. The data show some 43,000 distinct CDR3 sequences, approximately 10% seen once. Sample time point: blood at routine non-recurrence follow-up after resection. Without sorting, whole RNA was sequenced from tumor, nontumor lung or frozen PBMC. This clonotype has a single count.

Material: PBMCs, obtained at follow-up. The source of this sequence is a female donor with early-stage non-small cell lung cancer. The gene calls are TRBV6-2 or TRBV6-3 and TRBJ2-7; tentatively, D is TRBD2 (6 bases). CDR3 sequence reads: CASHPPGAYEQYF. The DNA for the CDR3 is TGTGCCAGCCACCCCCCGGGGGCCTACGAGCAGTACTTC.